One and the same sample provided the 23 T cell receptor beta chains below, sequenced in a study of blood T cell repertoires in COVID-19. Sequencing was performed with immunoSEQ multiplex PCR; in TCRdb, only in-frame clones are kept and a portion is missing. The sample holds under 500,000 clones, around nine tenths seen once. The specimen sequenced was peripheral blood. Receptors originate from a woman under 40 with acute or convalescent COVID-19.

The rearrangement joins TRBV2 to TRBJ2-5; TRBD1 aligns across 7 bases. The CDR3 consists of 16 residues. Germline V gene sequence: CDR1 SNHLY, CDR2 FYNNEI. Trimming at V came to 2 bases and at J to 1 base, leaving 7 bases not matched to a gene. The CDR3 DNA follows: TGTGCCAGCAGTGAATTGGGGACAGTGGCCCAAGAGACCCAGTACTTC. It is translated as CASSELGTVAQETQYF.

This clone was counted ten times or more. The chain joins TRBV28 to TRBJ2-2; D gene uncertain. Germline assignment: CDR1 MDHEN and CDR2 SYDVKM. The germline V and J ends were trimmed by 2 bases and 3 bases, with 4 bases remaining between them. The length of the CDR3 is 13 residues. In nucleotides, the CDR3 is TGTGCCAGCAGTTTAACATACACCGGGGAGCTGTTTTTT. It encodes CASSLTYTGELFF.

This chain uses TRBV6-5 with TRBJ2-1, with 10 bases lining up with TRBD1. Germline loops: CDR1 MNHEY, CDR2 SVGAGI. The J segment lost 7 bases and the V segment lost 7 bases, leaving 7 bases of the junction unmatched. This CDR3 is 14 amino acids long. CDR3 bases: TGTGCCAGCACCGACAGGGGGCGCCTGAATGAGCAGTTCTTC. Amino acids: CASTDRGRLNEQFF.

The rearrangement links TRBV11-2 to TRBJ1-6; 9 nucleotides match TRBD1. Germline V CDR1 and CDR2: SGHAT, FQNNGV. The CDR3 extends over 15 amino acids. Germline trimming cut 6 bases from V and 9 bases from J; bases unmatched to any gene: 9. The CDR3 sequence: CASSPNRGRGSPLHF. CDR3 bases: TGTGCCAGCAGTCCAAACAGGGGGCGGGGTTCACCCCTCCACTTT.

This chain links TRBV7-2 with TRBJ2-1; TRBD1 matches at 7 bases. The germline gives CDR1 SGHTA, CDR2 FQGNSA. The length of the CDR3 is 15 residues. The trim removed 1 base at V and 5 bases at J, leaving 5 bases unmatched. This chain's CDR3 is CASSLGQGTNNEQFF. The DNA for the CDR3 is TGTGCCAGCAGCTTAGGACAGGGAACTAACAATGAGCAGTTCTTC.

CDR3 in DNA: TGTGCCAGCGGAACAGGGCCTGGAAACACCATATATTTT. Its translation is CASGTGPGNTIYF. The chain couples TRBV14 to TRBJ1-3; D might be TRBD1 (6 bases). The ends were cut back, 8 bases at V and 2 bases at J, with 10 bases in the middle. CDR3 length equals 13 residues. Germline-derived CDR1 and CDR2 are SGHDN and FVKESK.

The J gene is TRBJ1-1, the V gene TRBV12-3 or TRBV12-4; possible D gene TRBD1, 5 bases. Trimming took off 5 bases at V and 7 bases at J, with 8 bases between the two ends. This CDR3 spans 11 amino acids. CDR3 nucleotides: TGTGCCAGCAGTCGACAGCTTGAAGCTTTCTTT. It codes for CASSRQLEAFF.

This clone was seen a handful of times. CDR3 in amino acids: CASSQTGTEAFF. DNA of the CDR3: TGCGCCAGCAGCCAAACCGGCACTGAAGCTTTCTTT. The gene calls are TRBV4-1 and TRBJ1-1, with D unclear. V lost 2 bases and J 4 bases, leaving 5 bases between the germline ends. CDR1 MGHRA and CDR2 YSYEKL come from the germline V gene. The CDR3 runs 12 residues.

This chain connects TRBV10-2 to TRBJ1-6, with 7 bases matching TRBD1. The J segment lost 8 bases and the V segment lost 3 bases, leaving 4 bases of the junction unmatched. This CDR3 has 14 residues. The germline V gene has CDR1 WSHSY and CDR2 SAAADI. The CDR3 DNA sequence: TGCGCCAGCAGTGAAAGACAGGGCGATTCACCCCTCCACTTT. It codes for CASSERQGDSPLHF.

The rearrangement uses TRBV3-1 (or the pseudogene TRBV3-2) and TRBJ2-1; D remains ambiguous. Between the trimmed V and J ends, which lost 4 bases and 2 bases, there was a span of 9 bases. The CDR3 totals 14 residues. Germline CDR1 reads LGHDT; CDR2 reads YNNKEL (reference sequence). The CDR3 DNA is TGTGCCAGCAGCCCGGTCGTGACCTACAATGAGCAGTTCTTC. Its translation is CASSPVVTYNEQFF.

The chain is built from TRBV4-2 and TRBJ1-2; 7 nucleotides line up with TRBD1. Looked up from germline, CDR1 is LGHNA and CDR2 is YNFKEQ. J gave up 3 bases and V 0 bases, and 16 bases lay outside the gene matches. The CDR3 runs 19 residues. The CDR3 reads CASSQDTEQGRKRDYGYTF. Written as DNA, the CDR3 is TGTGCCAGCAGCCAAGACACAGAACAGGGGAGAAAAAGGGACTATGGCTACACCTTC.

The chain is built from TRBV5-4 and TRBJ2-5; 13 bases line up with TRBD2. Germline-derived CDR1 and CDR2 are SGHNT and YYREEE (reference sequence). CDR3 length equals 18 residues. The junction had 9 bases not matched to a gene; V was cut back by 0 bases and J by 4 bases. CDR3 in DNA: TGTGCCAGCAGCTTGGGGGGGACTAGCGGGATTGGAGGAGAGACCCAGTACTTC. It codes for CASSLGGTSGIGGETQYF.

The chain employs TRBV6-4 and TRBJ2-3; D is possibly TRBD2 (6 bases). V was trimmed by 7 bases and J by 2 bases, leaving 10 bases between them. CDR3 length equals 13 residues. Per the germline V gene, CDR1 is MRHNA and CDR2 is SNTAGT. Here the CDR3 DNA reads TGTGCCAGCACCGGGAGACTCACAGATACGCAGTATTTT. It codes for CASTGRLTDTQYF.

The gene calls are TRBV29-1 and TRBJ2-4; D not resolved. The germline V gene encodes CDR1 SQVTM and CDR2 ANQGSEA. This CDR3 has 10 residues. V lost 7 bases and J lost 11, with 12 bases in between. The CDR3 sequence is CSGLVEVQYF. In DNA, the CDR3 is TGCAGCGGCCTAGTTGAGGTTCAGTACTTC. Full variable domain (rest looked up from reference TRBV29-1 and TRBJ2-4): SAVISQKPSRDICQRGTSLTIQCQVDSQVTMMFWYRQQPGQSLTLIATANQGSEATYESGFVIDKFPISRPNLTFSTLTVSNMSPEDSSIYLCSGLVEVQYFGAGTRLSVL.

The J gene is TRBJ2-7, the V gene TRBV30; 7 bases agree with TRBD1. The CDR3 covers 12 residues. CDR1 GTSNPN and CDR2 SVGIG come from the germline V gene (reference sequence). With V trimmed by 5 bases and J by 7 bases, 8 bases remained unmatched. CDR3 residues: CAWGQVPEEQYF. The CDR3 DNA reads TGTGCCTGGGGACAGGTTCCGGAAGAGCAGTACTTC.

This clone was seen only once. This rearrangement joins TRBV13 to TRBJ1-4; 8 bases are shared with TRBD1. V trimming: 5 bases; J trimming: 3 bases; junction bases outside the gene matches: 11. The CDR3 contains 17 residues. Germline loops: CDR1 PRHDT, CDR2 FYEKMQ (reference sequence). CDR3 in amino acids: CASSDGQGGVANEKLFF. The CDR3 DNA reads TGTGCCAGCAGCGACGGACAGGGAGGGGTGGCTAATGAAAAACTGTTTTTT.

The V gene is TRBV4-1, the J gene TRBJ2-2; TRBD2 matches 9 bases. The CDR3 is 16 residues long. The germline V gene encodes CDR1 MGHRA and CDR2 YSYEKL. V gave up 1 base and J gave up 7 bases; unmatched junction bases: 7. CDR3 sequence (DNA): TGCGCCAGCAGCCAAGGGGCTAGCGGGGACCTCGGGGAGCTGTTTTTT. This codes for CASSQGASGDLGELFF.

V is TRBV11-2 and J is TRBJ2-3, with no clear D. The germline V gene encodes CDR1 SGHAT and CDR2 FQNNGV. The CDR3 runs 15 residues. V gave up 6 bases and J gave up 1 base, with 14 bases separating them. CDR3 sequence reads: CASRLSASRTDTQYF. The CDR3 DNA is TGTGCCAGCAGACTCAGCGCCAGCCGCACAGATACGCAGTATTTT.

The CDR3 region is CSASLTFGGYTF. The CDR3, as DNA: TGCAGTGCTAGTTTAACCTTTGGCGGCTACACCTTC. The V call is TRBV20-1, the J call TRBJ1-2; D is undetermined. The CDR3 runs 12 residues. Trimming stripped 3 bases from V and 8 bases from J, with 13 bases between. Germline CDR1 is DFQATT and CDR2 is SNEGSKA (reference sequence).

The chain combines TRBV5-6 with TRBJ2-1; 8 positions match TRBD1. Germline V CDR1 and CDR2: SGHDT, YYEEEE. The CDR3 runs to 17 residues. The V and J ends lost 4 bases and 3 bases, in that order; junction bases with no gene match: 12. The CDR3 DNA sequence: TGTGCCAGCAGCCCTATCGGACAGGGTATTATCTACAATGAGCAGTTCTTC. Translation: CASSPIGQGIIYNEQFF.

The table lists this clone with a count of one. CDR3: CASTRRVETTNEKLFF. CDR3 DNA: TGTGCCAGTACACGGAGGGTGGAGACAACTAATGAAAAACTGTTTTTT. The chain combines TRBV19 with TRBJ1-4; D not certain. There are 16 residues in the CDR3. Trimming pared 7 bases from V and 0 bases from J, leaving 15 bases between. Looked up from germline, CDR1 is LNHDA and CDR2 is SQIVND (reference sequence). The full variable domain, in which reference TRBV19 and TRBJ1-4 provide the parts outside the CDR3, is DGGITQSPKYLFRKEGQNVTLSCEQNLNHDAMYWYRQDPGQGLRLIYYSQIVNDFQKGDIAEGYSVSREKKESFPLTVTSAQKNPTAFYLCASTRRVETTNEKLFFGSGTQLSVL.

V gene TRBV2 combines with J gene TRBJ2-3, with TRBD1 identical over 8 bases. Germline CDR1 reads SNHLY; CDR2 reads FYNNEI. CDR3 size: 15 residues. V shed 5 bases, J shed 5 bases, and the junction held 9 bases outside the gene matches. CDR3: CASSRTGKVIDTQYF. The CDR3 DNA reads TGTGCCAGCAGTAGGACAGGGAAGGTAATAGATACGCAGTATTTT. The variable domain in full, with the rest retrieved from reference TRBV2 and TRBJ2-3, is EPEVTQTPSHQVTQMGQEVILRCVPISNHLYFYWYRQILGQKVEFLVSFYNNEISEKSEIFDDQFSVERPDGSNFTLKIRSTKLEDSAMYFCASSRTGKVIDTQYFGPGTRLTVL.

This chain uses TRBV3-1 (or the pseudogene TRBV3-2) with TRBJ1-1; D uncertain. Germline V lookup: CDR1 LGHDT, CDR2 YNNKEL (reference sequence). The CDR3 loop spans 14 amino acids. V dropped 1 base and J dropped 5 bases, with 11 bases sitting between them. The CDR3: CASSQGGQRTEAFF. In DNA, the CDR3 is TGTGCCAGCAGCCAAGGCGGGCAGCGAACTGAAGCTTTCTTT.